A single count supports the clone carrying this T cell receptor beta chain. The CDR3 length is 13 residues. V was cut by 5 bases and J by 4 bases, with 9 bases left in between. CDR1 is LNHDA, CDR2 SQIVND, per germline (reference sequence). The entry originates in a study of T cell changes during pregnancy in multiple sclerosis. Clones were sequenced by immunoSEQ multiplex PCR, and TCRdb holds only the in-frame ones, with some missing. The data show approximately 110,000 clones, about 89% seen once. This specimen was peripheral blood, taken after pregnancy. The rearrangement joins TRBV19 to TRBJ2-1; the D gene is possibly TRBD1 (6 bases). The origin of this receptor is a female donor with multiple sclerosis, enrolled in a pregnancy study. Here the CDR3 DNA reads TGTGCCAGTAGTGCGGACAGTTACAATGAGCAGTTCTTC. Its protein is CASSADSYNEQFF.